Listed here are 11 T cell receptor beta chains from one sample, sequenced in a study of T-cell reconstitution after alpha-beta-depleted transplantation in children. Preparation of the TCRbeta library used unique molecular identifiers. TCRdb independently ran MiXCR on the PCR reads; one entry per CDR3 protein. The data show around 400,000 distinct CDR3 sequences, about 11% seen once. Sequencing was performed on PBMCs from the stem cell graft donor, taken from the stem cell graft. All receptors derive from a human donor who donated a stem cell graft to a child with acute myeloid leukemia.

This clonotype was seen a handful of times. The rearrangement links TRBV27 to TRBJ2-7; D is perhaps TRBD1 (6 bases). V dropped 6 bases and J dropped 5 bases, with 11 bases sitting between them. The CDR3 extends over 12 amino acids. Germline loops: CDR1 MNHEY, CDR2 SMNVEV (reference sequence). This chain's CDR3 is CASRTGFNEQYF. The CDR3 DNA reads as TGTGCCAGCAGAACAGGGTTCAACGAGCAGTACTTC.

In this sample, this clonotype turned up many times. The chain has TRBV7-2 and TRBJ2-3; maybe TRBD2 (5 bases). This CDR3 is 13 amino acids long. The V gene lost 0 bases and the J gene lost 4 bases, with 5 bases spanning the gap. The germline CDR1 and CDR2 sequences are SGHTA and FQGNSA. The CDR3 bases are TGTGCCAGCAGCTTAGCCGGGGCAGATACGCAGTATTTT. It is translated as CASSLAGADTQYF. Full variable domain (remainder filled in from reference TRBV7-2 and TRBJ2-3): GAGVSQSPSNKVTEKGKDVELRCDPISGHTALYWYRQSLGQGLEFLIYFQGNSAPDKSGLPSDRFSAERTGGSVSTLTIQRTQQEDSAVYLCASSLAGADTQYFGPGTRLTVL.

This clonotype was counted many times. This chain connects TRBV7-2 to TRBJ2-1; 8 nucleotides match TRBD2. J lost 4 bases, V lost 5 bases, and 13 bases had no gene match. The CDR3 has 17 amino acids. Germline V gene data show CDR1 as SGHTA and CDR2 as FQGNSA. CDR3 residues: CASSPRTAASGYNEQFF. The CDR3 bases are TGTGCCAGCAGCCCGAGAACTGCGGCTAGCGGGTACAATGAGCAGTTCTTC.

This clonotype was counted at least ten times. V is TRBV6-5 and J is TRBJ2-5; 7 bases fit TRBD1. This CDR3 spans 14 amino acids. The ends lost 4 bases at V and 5 bases at J; junction bases unmatched: 7. CDR1 is MNHEY, CDR2 SVGAGI, per germline. The CDR3 spells CASSSAGTVETQYF. CDR3 in DNA: TGTGCCAGCAGTTCAGCCGGGACAGTCGAGACCCAGTACTTC.

This clonotype was seen only a few times. The rearrangement uses TRBV6-2 or TRBV6-3 and TRBJ2-1; D ambiguous. This CDR3 region has 13 residues. Germline CDR1 MNHEY, CDR2 SVGEGT. V lost 0 bases to trimming and J lost 7 bases, with 7 bases between them. In nucleotides, the CDR3 is TGTGCCAGCAGTTACTCCCATTCAAATGAGCAGTTCTTC. Protein product: CASSYSHSNEQFF.

This clonotype came up a few times. The chain employs TRBV12-3 or TRBV12-4 and TRBJ2-1, with 8 bases identical to TRBD1. V shed 5 bases and J 9 bases; nucleotides not matched to a gene: 6. The length of the CDR3 is 13 residues. CDR3 coding DNA: TGTGCCAGCAGTCGGACAGGGCCTCCTGAGCAGTTCTTC. Residues: CASSRTGPPEQFF.

This clonotype was recorded a few times. The chain links TRBV6-1 to TRBJ1-3, with no clear D. The CDR3 loop spans 13 amino acids. CDR1 and CDR2 from the germline V gene are MNHNS and SASEGT. Trimming stripped 0 bases from V and 2 bases from J, with 2 bases between. The CDR3 here is CASSEAAGNTIYF. CDR3 coding DNA: TGTGCCAGCAGTGAAGCAGCTGGAAACACCATATATTTT.

This clonotype was detected many times. The gene calls are TRBV12-3 or TRBV12-4 and TRBJ1-6, with D perhaps TRBD1 (5 bases). CDR3 size: 16 residues. Trimming stripped 5 bases from V and 8 bases from J, with 19 bases between. Written as DNA, the CDR3 is TGTGCCAGCAGTCCCCAGGGTACTATCTCTCATTCACCCCTCCACTTT. This gives the protein CASSPQGTISHSPLHF.

Concerning this clonotype: Given a much more abundant clone one base away, this may be a read error. This chain connects TRBV5-1 to TRBJ2-4; tentatively, D is TRBD2 (6 bases). Germline CDR1 is SGHRS and CDR2 is YFSETQ. The CDR3 has 14 amino acids. In DNA form, the CDR3 reads TGCGCCAGCAGCTACACCGGGACTGGGAACAGTCAGTACTTC. It codes for CASSYTGTGNSQYF.

This clonotype was found many times. This chain uses TRBV6-1 with TRBJ2-6; possibly TRBD2 for D (5 bases). Per the germline V gene, CDR1 is MNHNS and CDR2 is SASEGT. The CDR3 is made up of 13 amino acids. V dropped 8 bases and J dropped 0 bases, with 5 bases sitting between them. CDR3 DNA sequence: TGTGCCAGCGAGGGCTCTGGGGCCAACGTCCTGACTTTC. This sequence encodes CASEGSGANVLTF.

The chain is built from TRBV7-2 and TRBJ2-1; D tentatively reads TRBD1 or TRBD2 (5 bases each). V gave up 3 bases and J gave up 9 bases, with 18 bases separating them. The germline CDR1 and CDR2 sequences are SGHTA and FQGNSA. This CDR3 comprises 15 residues. CDR3 residues: CASSLGPYDGIEQFF. The CDR3 DNA reads as TGTGCCAGCAGCTTGGGACCCTACGATGGTATTGAGCAGTTCTTC.